There are a few counts of the clone carrying this T cell receptor (beta chain). Generated by immunoSEQ multiplex PCR, the TCRdb table keeps only in-frame clones and is missing some. Found here are roughly 140,000 clones, 86% of them singletons; the top ten hold around 5%. This entry comes from a study of Ad26.COV2.S vaccination and SARS-CoV-2 variants. The ends were cut back, 5 bases at V and 7 bases at J, with 18 bases in the middle. The CDR3 sequence is 15 residues long. CDR1 is MRHNA and CDR2 is SNTAGT in the germline V gene. The rearrangement uses TRBV6-4 and TRBJ1-5; D perhaps matches TRBD1 (6 bases). This clonotype was obtained from a human donor who had recovered from COVID-19. Specimen: peripheral blood, collected after recovery from COVID-19. The CDR3 nucleotides read TGTGCCAGCAGTCCTCAGGGAGGCGGGGGCCAGCCCCAGCATTTT. This encodes CASSPQGGGGQPQHF.